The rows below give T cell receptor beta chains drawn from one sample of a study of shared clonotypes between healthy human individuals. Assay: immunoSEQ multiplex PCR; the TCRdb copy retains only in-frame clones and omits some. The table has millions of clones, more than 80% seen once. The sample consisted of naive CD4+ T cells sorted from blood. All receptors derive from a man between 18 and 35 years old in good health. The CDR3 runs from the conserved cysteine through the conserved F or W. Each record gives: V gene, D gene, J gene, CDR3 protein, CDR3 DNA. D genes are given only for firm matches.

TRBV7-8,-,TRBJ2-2,CASSLVGGELFF,TGTGCCAGCAGCTTAGTTGGGGGGGAGCTGTTTTTT
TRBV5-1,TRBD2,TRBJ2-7,CASSLAPSGSGYEQYF,TGCGCCAGCAGCTTGGCCCCTAGCGGGAGTGGGTACGAGCAGTACTTC
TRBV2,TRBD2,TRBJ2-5,CASSVLAGGQETQYF,TGTGCCAGCAGTGTGTTAGCGGGAGGGCAAGAGACCCAGTACTTC
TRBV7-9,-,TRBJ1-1,CASSLQGTDTEAFF,TGTGCCAGCAGCTTACAGGGGACCGACACTGAAGCTTTCTTT
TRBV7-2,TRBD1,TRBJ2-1,CASSQGTGSSYNEQFF,TGTGCCAGCAGCCAAGGGACAGGGAGCTCCTACAATGAGCAGTTCTTC
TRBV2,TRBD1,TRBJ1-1,CASVIDRGEAFF,TGTGCCAGCGTAATCGACAGGGGTGAAGCTTTCTTT
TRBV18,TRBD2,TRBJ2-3,CASSSGTSADTQYF,TGTGCCAGCTCGTCCGGGACTAGCGCTGATACGCAGTATTTT
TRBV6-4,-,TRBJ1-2,CASSEGGLRGYTF,TGTGCCAGCAGTGAAGGGGGGCTGAGAGGCTACACCTTC
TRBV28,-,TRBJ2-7,CASSSPGTPAYEQYF,TGTGCCAGCAGTTCCCCCGGGACACCAGCCTACGAGCAGTACTTC
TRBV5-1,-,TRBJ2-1,CASSLEPQSSSYNEQFF,TGCGCCAGCAGCTTGGAGCCTCAATCTAGCTCCTACAATGAGCAGTTCTTC
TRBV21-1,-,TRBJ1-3,CASEVGRQAGNTIYF,TGTGCCAGCGAGGTGGGGCGGCAAGCAGGGAACACCATATATTTT
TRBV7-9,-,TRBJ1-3,CASSLGSTGNTIYF,TGTGCCAGCAGCTTGGGGTCCACTGGAAACACCATATATTTT
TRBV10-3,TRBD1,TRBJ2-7,CAISEGTGDRSYEQYF,TGTGCCATCAGTGAGGGAACAGGGGACCGCTCCTACGAGCAGTACTTC
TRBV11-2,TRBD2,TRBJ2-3,CASSRTSGRPDTQYF,TGTGCCAGCAGCAGGACTAGCGGGAGACCAGATACGCAGTATTTT
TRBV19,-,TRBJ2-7,CASSIWGSYEQYF,TGTGCCAGTAGTATATGGGGTTCCTACGAGCAGTACTTC
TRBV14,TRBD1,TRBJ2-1,CASSKDRQGEQFF,TGTGCCAGCAGCAAGGACAGACAGGGTGAGCAGTTCTTC
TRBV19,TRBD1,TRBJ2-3,CASSPDRATDTQYF,TGTGCCAGTAGCCCGGACAGGGCCACAGATACGCAGTATTTT
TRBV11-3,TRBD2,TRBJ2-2,CASSSHPGLAGGGTELFF,TGTGCCAGCAGCTCCCACCCTGGACTAGCGGGAGGAGGTACGGAGCTGTTTTTT